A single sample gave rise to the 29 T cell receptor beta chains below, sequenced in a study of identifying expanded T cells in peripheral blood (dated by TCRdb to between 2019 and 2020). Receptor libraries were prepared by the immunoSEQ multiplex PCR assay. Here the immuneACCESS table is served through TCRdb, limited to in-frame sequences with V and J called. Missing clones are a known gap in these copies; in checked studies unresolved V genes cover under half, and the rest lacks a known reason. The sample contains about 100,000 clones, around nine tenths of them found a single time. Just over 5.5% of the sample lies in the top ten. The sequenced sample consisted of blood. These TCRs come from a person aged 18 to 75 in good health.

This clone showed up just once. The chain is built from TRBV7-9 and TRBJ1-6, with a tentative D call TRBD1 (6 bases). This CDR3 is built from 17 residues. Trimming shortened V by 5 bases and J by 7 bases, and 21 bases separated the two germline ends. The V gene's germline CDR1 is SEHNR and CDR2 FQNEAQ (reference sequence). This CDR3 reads CASSPKTGRTPNSPLHF. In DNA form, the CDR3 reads TGTGCCAGCAGCCCGAAGACAGGCCGGACCCCAAATTCACCCCTCCACTTT.

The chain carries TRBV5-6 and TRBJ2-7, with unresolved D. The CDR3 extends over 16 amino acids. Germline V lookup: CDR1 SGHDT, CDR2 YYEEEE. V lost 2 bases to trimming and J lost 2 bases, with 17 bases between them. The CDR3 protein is CASSFRGAAVPYEQYF. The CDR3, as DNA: TGTGCCAGCAGCTTCCGAGGAGCCGCGGTTCCCTACGAGCAGTACTTC.

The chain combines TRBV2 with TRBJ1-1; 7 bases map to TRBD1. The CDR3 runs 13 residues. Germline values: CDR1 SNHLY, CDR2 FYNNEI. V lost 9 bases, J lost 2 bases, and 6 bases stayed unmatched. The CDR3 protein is CARRGQPNTEAFF. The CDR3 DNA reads TGTGCCAGACGGGGACAGCCAAACACTGAAGCTTTCTTT.

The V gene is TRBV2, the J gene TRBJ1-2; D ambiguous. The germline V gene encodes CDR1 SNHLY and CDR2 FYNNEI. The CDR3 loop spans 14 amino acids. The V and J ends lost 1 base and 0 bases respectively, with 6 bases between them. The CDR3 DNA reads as TGTGCCAGCAGTGAAGGGCCAACTAACTATGGCTACACCTTC. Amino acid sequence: CASSEGPTNYGYTF. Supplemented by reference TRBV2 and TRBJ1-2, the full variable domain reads EPEVTQTPSHQVTQMGQEVILRCVPISNHLYFYWYRQILGQKVEFLVSFYNNEISEKSEIFDDQFSVERPDGSNFTLKIRSTKLEDSAMYFCASSEGPTNYGYTFGSGTRLTVV.

The CDR3 loop reads CASSISLAGGKDTQYF. The CDR3 DNA sequence: TGTGCCAGTAGTATCAGCCTAGCGGGGGGCAAAGATACGCAGTATTTT. The chain recombines TRBV19 with TRBJ2-3, with 11 bases identical to TRBD2. The CDR3 consists of 16 residues. V dropped 3 bases and J dropped 5; count of bases not matched to a gene: 7. Germline CDR1 reads LNHDA; CDR2 reads SQIVND (reference sequence).

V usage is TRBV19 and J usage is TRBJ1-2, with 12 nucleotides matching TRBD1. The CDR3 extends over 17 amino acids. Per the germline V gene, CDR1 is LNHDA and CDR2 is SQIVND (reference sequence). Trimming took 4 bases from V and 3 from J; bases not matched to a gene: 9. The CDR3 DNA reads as TGTGCCAGTAGTACATTTTCCGGGACAGGGGGCGACTATGGCTACACCTTC. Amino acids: CASSTFSGTGGDYGYTF.

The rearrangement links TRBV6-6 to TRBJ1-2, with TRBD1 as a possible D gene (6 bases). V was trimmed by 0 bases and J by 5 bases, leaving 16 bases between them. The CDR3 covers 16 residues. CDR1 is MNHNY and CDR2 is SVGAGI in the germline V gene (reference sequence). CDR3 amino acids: CASSYSAGVKFYGYTF. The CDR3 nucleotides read TGTGCCAGCAGTTACTCGGCAGGGGTGAAGTTTTATGGCTACACCTTC.

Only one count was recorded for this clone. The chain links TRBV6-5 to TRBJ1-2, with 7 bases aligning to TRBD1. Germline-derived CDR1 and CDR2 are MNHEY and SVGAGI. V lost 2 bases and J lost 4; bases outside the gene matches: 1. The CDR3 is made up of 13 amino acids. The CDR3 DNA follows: TGTGCCAGCAGTTACGGGGACAGCTATGGCTACACCTTC. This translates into CASSYGDSYGYTF.

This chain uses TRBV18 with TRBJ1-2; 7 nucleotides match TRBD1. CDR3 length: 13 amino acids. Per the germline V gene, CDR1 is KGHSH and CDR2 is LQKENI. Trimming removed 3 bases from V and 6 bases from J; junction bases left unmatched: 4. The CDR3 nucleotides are TGTGCCAGCTCACCGGGGACAGAGCATGGCTACACCTTC. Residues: CASSPGTEHGYTF.

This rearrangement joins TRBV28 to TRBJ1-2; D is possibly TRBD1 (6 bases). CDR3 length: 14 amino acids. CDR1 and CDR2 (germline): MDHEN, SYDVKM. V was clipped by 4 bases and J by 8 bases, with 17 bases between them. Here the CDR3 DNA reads TGTGCCAGCAGTTCTCATTCACAGGGACGGGGCTACACCTTC. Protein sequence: CASSSHSQGRGYTF.

CDR3 loop: CASRNRDTNEQYF. The CDR3 DNA sequence: TGTGCCAGCAGGAACCGGGATACCAACGAGCAGTACTTC. This chain links TRBV6-5 with TRBJ2-7; D might be TRBD2 (5 bases). The CDR3 has 13 residues. With 6 bases removed from V and 5 bases from J, the gap between germline ends came to 14 bases. Germline V CDR1 and CDR2: MNHEY, SVGAGI.

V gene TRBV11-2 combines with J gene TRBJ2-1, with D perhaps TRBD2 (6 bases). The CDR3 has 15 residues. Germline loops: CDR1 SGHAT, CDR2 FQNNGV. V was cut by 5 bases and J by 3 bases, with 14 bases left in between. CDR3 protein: CASSRVVAVYNEQFF. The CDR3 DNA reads TGTGCCAGCAGCCGGGTAGTAGCGGTCTACAATGAGCAGTTCTTC.

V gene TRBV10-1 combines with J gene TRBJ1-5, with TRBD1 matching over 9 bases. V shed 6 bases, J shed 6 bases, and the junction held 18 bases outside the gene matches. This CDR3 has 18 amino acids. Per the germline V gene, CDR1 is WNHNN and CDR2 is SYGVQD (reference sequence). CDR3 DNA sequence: TGCGCCAGCAGCACGGGGGGGGGACAGGGCAATTATTGTCAGCCCCAGCATTTT. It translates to CASSTGGGQGNYCQPQHF.

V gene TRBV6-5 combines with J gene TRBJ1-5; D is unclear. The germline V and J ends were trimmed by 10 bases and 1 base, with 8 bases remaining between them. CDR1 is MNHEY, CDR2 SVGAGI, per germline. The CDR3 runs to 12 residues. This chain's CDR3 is CATPDSNQPQHF. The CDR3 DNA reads TGTGCCACCCCTGACAGCAATCAGCCCCAGCATTTT.

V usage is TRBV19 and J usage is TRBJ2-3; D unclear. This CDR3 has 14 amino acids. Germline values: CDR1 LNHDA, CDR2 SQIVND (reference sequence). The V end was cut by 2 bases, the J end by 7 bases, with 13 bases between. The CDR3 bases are TGTGCCAGTAGTATAAGCCCTGATCAAAATACGCAGTATTTT. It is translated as CASSISPDQNTQYF. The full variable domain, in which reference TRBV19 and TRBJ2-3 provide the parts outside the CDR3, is DGGITQSPKYLFRKEGQNVTLSCEQNLNHDAMYWYRQDPGQGLRLIYYSQIVNDFQKGDIAEGYSVSREKKESFPLTVTSAQKNPTAFYLCASSISPDQNTQYFGPGTRLTVL.

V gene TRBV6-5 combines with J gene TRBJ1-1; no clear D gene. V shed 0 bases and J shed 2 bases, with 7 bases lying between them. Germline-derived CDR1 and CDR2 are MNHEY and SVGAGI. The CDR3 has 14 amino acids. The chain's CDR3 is CASSYSEGNTEAFF. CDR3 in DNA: TGTGCCAGCAGTTACTCGGAGGGAAACACTGAAGCTTTCTTT.

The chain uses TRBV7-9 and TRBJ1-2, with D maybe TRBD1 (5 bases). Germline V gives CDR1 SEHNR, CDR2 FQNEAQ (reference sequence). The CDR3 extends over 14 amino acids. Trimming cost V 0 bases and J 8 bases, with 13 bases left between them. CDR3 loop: CASSLAEFRGGYTF. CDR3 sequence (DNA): TGTGCCAGCAGCTTAGCGGAGTTTAGGGGAGGCTACACCTTC.

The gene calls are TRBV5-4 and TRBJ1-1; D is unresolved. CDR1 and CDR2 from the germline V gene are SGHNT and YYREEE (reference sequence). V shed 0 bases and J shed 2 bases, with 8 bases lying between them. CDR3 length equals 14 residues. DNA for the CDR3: TGTGCCAGCAGCTTGGCCGGGTTCAACACTGAAGCTTTCTTT. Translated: CASSLAGFNTEAFF.

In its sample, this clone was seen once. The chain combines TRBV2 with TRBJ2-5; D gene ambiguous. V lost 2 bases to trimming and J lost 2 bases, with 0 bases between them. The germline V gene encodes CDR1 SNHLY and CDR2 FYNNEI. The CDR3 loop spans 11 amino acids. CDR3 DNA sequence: TGTGCCAGCAGTGAACAAGAGACCCAGTACTTC. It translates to CASSEQETQYF.

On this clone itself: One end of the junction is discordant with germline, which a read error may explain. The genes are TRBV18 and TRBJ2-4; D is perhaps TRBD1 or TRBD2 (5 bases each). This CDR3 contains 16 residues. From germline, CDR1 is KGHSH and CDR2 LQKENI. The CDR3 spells CASSLEQGLVKNIQYF. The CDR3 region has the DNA TGTGCCAGTTCACTAGAGCAGGGCTTAGTCAAAAACATTCAGTACTTC.

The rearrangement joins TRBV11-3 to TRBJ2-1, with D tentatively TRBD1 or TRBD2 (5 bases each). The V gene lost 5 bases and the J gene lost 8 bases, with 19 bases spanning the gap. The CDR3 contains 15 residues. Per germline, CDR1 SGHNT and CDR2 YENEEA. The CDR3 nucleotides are TGTGCCAGCAGCGACCGGGACGCCCTCCACGATGAGCAGTTCTTC. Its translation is CASSDRDALHDEQFF.

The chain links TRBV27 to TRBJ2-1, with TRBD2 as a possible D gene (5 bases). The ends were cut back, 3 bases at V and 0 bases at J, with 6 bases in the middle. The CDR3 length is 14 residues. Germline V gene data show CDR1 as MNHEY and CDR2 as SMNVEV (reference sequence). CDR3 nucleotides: TGTGCCAGCAGTTTTGCGGGCTCCTACAATGAGCAGTTCTTC. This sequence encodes CASSFAGSYNEQFF.

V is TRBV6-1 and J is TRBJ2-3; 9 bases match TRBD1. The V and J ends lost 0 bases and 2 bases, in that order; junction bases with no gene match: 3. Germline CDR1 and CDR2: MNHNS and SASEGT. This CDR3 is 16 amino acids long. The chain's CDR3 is CASSEAGDRVTDTQYF. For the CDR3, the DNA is TGTGCCAGCAGTGAAGCGGGGGACAGGGTCACAGATACGCAGTATTTT.

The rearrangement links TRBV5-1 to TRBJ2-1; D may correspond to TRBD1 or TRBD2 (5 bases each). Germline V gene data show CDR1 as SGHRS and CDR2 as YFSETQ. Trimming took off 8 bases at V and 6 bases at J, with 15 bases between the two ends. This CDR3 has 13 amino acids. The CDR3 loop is CASGAGTGNEQFF. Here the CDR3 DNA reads TGCGCCAGTGGGGCAGGGACGGGCAATGAGCAGTTCTTC.

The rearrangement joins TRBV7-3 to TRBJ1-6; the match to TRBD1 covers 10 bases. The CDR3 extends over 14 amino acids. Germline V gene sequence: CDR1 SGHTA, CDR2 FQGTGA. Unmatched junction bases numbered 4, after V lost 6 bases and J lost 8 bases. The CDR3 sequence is CASSLGQGHSPLHF. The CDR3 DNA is TGTGCCAGCAGTTTGGGACAGGGGCATTCACCCCTCCACTTT.

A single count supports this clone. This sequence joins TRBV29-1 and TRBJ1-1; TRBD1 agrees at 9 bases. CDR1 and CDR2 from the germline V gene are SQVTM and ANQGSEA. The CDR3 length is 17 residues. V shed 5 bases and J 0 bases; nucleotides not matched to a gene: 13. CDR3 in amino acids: CSVSTGGYEFMNTEAFF. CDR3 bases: TGCAGCGTTAGTACAGGGGGCTATGAATTTATGAACACTGAAGCTTTCTTT.

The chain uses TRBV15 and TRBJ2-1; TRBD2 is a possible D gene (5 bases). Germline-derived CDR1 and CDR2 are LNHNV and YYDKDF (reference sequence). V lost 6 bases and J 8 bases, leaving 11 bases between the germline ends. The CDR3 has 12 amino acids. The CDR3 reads CATRTPADEQFF. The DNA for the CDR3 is TGTGCCACCAGAACCCCAGCGGATGAGCAGTTCTTC.

CDR3 sequence reads: CAGGWGTEAFF. The CDR3 nucleotides read TGTGCCGGGGGCTGGGGCACTGAAGCTTTCTTT. This sequence joins TRBV6-6 and TRBJ1-1; D is possibly TRBD1 (6 bases). The V and J ends lost 11 bases and 4 bases respectively, with 11 bases between them. Germline assignment: CDR1 MNHNY and CDR2 SVGAGI (reference sequence). This CDR3 region has 11 residues.

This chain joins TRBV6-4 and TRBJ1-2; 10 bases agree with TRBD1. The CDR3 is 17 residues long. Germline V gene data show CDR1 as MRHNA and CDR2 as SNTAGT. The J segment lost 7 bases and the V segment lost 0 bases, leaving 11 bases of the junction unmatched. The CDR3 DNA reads TGTGCCAGCAGTGACTCGGTTCGAGGGACAGGGGTCGGTGGCTACACCTTC. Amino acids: CASSDSVRGTGVGGYTF.